This TCR beta chain was obtained from a study of T cells expressing NK-cell markers. Across the study: Of eight sequenced donors, seven were HCMV-seropositive and one HCMV-seronegative. Study-wide points: There were a handful of donors in whom these clonotypes also led the CD3+CD56-NKG2C+ fraction. Dominant NKG2C+ clonotypes accounted for roughly 1.0-7.0% of CD8+ T cells in over 5 donors.

TCRdb re-called the 5' RACE reads; one entry per CDR3 protein, DNA not given. There are some 440,000 distinct CDR3 sequences in the sample, with almost 1.5% held by the top ten. The CDR3 runs 13 residues. Germline V gene sequence: CDR1 SQVTM, CDR2 ANQGSEA. About this clonotype: Its antigen is still unknown.

The sequencing input was blood T cells: a sorted CD56 or NKG2C T cell subset, CD4+ or CD8+ T cells, or bulk PBMC T cells (not recorded which). The chain links TRBV29-1 to TRBJ1-2; TCRdb reports TRBD1, a call that lacks DNA to check it against. This receptor was identified in a woman aged 45-60 years in good health. CDR3 region: CSVDGTANYGYTF.